The entry below gives a single T cell receptor (beta chain) sequence along with its context. Its antigen is still unknown. This specimen belongs to a study of CD8 T cells in Susac syndrome. Study-wide background: Intravenous immunoglobulin alone or corticosteroids were being given to patients with Susac syndrome at blood draw, unless they were therapy-naive.

The study's findings and limits: The TCR sequencing and HLA analysis in the study involved a relatively small number of individuals, as the study acknowledged.

Germline CDR1 KGHSH, CDR2 LQKENI. The germline V and J ends were trimmed by 2 bases and 6 bases, with 17 bases remaining between them. The CDR3 extends over 16 amino acids. High-throughput TCR beta sequencing covered peripheral CD8+ and CD4+ T cells. The authors reverse transcribed 0.5 to 1 ug RNA with random hexamers. MiXCR was run by TCRdb on the immunoSEQ multiplex PCR reads, yielding one entry per CDR3 protein. The profile covers about 140,000 distinct CDR3 sequences, with around 95% appearing a single time and 0.065% to 0.1% taken by the ten largest. The J gene is TRBJ2-1, the V gene TRBV18; TRBD2 is a possible D gene (6 bases). This receptor was obtained from a human donor with Susac syndrome. Sequencing was performed on CD4+ T cells from PBMCs. Here the CDR3 reads CASSPSSPGTLNEQFF. Here the CDR3 DNA reads TGTGCCAGCTCACCATCATCCCCCGGGACTCTCAATGAGCAGTTCTTC.